This T cell receptor (beta chain) was obtained from a study of blood T cell repertoires in COVID-19. Source study methods: Researchers report that nucleated cell counts were estimated from reference gene primer amplification. Sequencing was performed with immunoSEQ multiplex PCR; in TCRdb, only in-frame clones are kept and a portion is missing. The V and J calls and the clone size are those of that table, but D and trimming were determined from the DNA. Of 100,000 to 150,000 clones listed, about 76% are singletons. Specimen: peripheral blood. The TCR sequence derives from a woman in her fifties or sixties with active or convalescent COVID-19.

The CDR3 DNA follows: TGTGCCAGCAGTGAAATAGTAAGGGGTCGCACCTTC. This encodes CASSEIVRGRTF. J is TRBJ1-2 and V is TRBV25-1; TRBD1 might be the D (5 bases). The germline V and J ends were trimmed by 2 bases and 13 bases, with 14 bases remaining between them. CDR3 length equals 12 residues. Germline loops: CDR1 MGHDK, CDR2 SYGVNS.